These T cell receptor beta chains were read from a single sample in a study of monozygotic twins with inflammatory bowel disease. Each CDR3 protein gets one entry in TCRdb, which reprocessed the 5' RACE reads and gives no DNA. The repertoire table contains some 330,000 distinct CDR3 sequences. The source material was blood. The source of these receptors is a human donor with ulcerative colitis or Crohn's disease, or a healthy co-twin of an affected twin (not recorded which). The CDR3 runs from the conserved cysteine through the conserved F or W. The order of the fields is CDR3 protein, V gene, J gene.

CDR3: CASSLQSEAGQPQHF
V: TRBV19
J: TRBJ1-5

CDR3: CASSWPGGGWNIEAFF
V: TRBV7-2
J: TRBJ1-1

CDR3: CASSYRPNTGELFF
V: TRBV5-1
J: TRBJ2-2

CDR3: CASSLAPEGTEAFF
V: TRBV5-1
J: TRBJ1-1

CDR3: CASSYSMTGGSFF
V: TRBV6-5
J: TRBJ1-1

CDR3: CASSLGVKREVGTKNIQYF
V: TRBV5-4
J: TRBJ2-4

CDR3: CASSTGFREETQYF
V: TRBV27
J: TRBJ2-5

CDR3: CASSWTGGIEAFF
V: TRBV27
J: TRBJ1-1

CDR3: CASTTLGRGGADTQYF
V: TRBV7-2
J: TRBJ2-3

CDR3: CASSSGAGGLDTQYF
V: TRBV7-2
J: TRBJ2-3

CDR3: CASSLGTRDTGELFF
V: TRBV12-3/TRBV12-4
J: TRBJ2-2

CDR3: CASSNQSFLYGYTF
V: TRBV28
J: TRBJ1-2

CDR3: CASSQVAFGKAFF
V: TRBV14
J: TRBJ1-1

CDR3: CASSAPQASSTYEQYF
V: TRBV7-9
J: TRBJ2-7

CDR3: CASSRTGGRNTQYF
V: TRBV14
J: TRBJ2-3

CDR3: CASSMVNTEAFF
V: TRBV7-9
J: TRBJ1-1

CDR3: CSAREGGTGELFF
V: TRBV20-1
J: TRBJ2-2

CDR3: CASTPGTSGSYEQYF
V: TRBV28
J: TRBJ2-7

CDR3: CAWGNRGRQPQHF
V: TRBV30
J: TRBJ1-5

CDR3: CASTEGAGGPTGELFF
V: TRBV6-2/TRBV6-3
J: TRBJ2-2

CDR3: CASSPGGGAPGYTF
V: TRBV28
J: TRBJ1-2

CDR3: CASSQLEAGALAEQYF
V: TRBV7-9
J: TRBJ2-7

CDR3: CASVYSNTGELFF
V: TRBV7-9
J: TRBJ2-2

CDR3: CASSQGTGDYGYTF
V: TRBV4-3
J: TRBJ1-2

CDR3: CSARDSSKDTQYF
V: TRBV20-1
J: TRBJ2-3

CDR3: CASSQARGSSEAFF
V: TRBV3-1
J: TRBJ1-1

CDR3: CASRWGSLNTEAFF
V: TRBV6-1
J: TRBJ1-1

CDR3: CASSAGRANVLTF
V: TRBV7-9
J: TRBJ2-6

CDR3: CASSLGAGRQNEKLFF
V: TRBV7-2
J: TRBJ1-4

CDR3: CSAMESNYGYTF
V: TRBV20-1
J: TRBJ1-2

CDR3: CASSLASRQGQGYNEQFF
V: TRBV7-2
J: TRBJ2-1

CDR3: CASSSSFSRAGETQYF
V: TRBV6-5
J: TRBJ2-5

CDR3: CSVLGSTGYLSYEQYF
V: TRBV29-1
J: TRBJ2-7